What follows are 2 T cell receptor beta chains derived from one specimen sequenced in a study of T cell responses to AZD1222 COVID-19 vaccine. Sequencing was performed with immunoSEQ multiplex PCR; in TCRdb, only in-frame clones are kept and a portion is missing. The sample yields about 140,000 clones, 80% to 90% seen once. Sequencing was performed on peripheral blood, taken on day 0 of AZD1222 vaccination. Every receptor here comes from an adult in good health.

V gene TRBV7-2 combines with J gene TRBJ2-1, with D possibly being TRBD2 (6 bases). V lost 5 bases, J lost 8 bases, and 13 bases lay in between. CDR3 length equals 13 residues. Per germline, CDR1 SGHTA and CDR2 FQGNSA. This CDR3 is CASSRGWADEQFF. The CDR3, as DNA: TGTGCCAGCAGCCGGGGGTGGGCGGATGAGCAGTTCTTC.

The V and J genes are TRBV20-1 and TRBJ2-3; 9 positions match TRBD2. This CDR3 is built from 21 residues. CDR1 DFQATT and CDR2 SNEGSKA come from the germline V gene (reference sequence). Trimming at V came to 3 bases and at J to 0 bases, leaving 22 bases not matched to a gene. The CDR3 DNA follows: TGCAGTGCTAGTTCTCGTTGGCGACTAGCGGAAAAATACTCTAGCACAGATACGCAGTATTTT. Protein sequence: CSASSRWRLAEKYSSTDTQYF.